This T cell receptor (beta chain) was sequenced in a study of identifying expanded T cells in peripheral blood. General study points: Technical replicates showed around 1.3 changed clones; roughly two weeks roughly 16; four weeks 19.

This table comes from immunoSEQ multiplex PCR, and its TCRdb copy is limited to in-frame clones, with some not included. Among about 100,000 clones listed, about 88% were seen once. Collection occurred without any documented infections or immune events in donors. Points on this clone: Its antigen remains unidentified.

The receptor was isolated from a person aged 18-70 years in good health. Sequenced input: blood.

The CDR3 protein is CASSSPGAAGADTQYF. As DNA, the CDR3 is TGTGCCAGCAGCTCCCCGGGGGCGGCGGGGGCAGATACGCAGTATTTT. V gene TRBV5-4 combines with J gene TRBJ2-3; tentatively, D is TRBD2 (7 bases). V gave up 3 bases and J gave up 4 bases, with 18 bases separating them. Germline CDR1 SGHNT, CDR2 YYREEE (reference sequence). The CDR3 loop spans 16 amino acids.